This T cell receptor beta chain stems from a study of blood T cells in healthy people across ages. Germline V gene data show CDR1 as KGHDR and CDR2 as SFDVKD. This CDR3 region has 18 residues. The germline V and J ends were trimmed by 2 bases and 2 bases, with 15 bases remaining between them. About this clonotype itself: The target antigen is unknown.

Primers used in a second PCR of roughly 6 to 11 cycles were a sample-barcoded 5' primer and a J-beta primer mix. TCRdb re-called the 5' RACE reads through MiXCR, storing one row per CDR3 protein. The table records 650,000 to 950,000 distinct CDR3 sequences, around two fifths of them present only once. Study findings and constraints: It was not possible, with unsorted PBMCs, to conclusively compare naive and antigen-experienced cells. With age, beta diversity per million T cells declined roughly linearly, significantly by about 37.

This chain joins TRBV24-1 and TRBJ2-6; D may be TRBD1 or TRBD2 (5 bases each). This TCR was sampled from a man aged 55 to 70 in good health. Sample: blood. This CDR3 reads CATSDSRGRVAGANVLTF. CDR3 DNA: TGTGCCACCAGTGATTCCCGGGGCAGGGTAGCTGGGGCCAACGTCCTGACTTTC.